This record covers a single T cell receptor beta chain. The conserved final phenylalanine or tryptophan is absent from the CDR3, which likely points to a read error. The sample comes from a study of tumor-infiltrating lymphocytes in primary liver carcinoma. Co-extraction of RNA and DNA was performed on 20-30 mg of unsorted bulk tissue. TCR beta cDNA was prepared out of roughly 520 ng total RNA by means of a constant-region primer. Three nested multiplex PCR rounds of slightly modified ARM-PCR generated TCR beta libraries. TCRdb recomputed calls from the multiplex PCR reads with MiXCR, one row per CDR3 protein. Of 40,000 or so distinct CDR3 sequences in the sample, 60% to 80% were seen once. The clonotype was recovered from a woman in her 30s with primary liver carcinoma and hepatitis B virus infection. The sequenced material came from tumor-adjacent normal liver tissue.

The DNA of the CDR3 is TGTGCCAGCAGCTGGGCAGGGGACACTGGGATCCAGTACCTC. Translated: CASSWAGDTGIQYL. The chain carries TRBV11-1 and TRBJ2-5, with D perhaps TRBD1 (6 bases). Trimming took off 4 bases at V and 10 bases at J, with 19 bases between the two ends. CDR3 length: 14 residues. CDR1 and CDR2 from the germline V gene are SGHAT and FQDESV (reference sequence).